The clone carrying this T cell receptor beta chain occurred many times. The CDR3 loop spans 12 amino acids. The V end lost 3 bases, the J end lost 0 bases, and 2 bases lay between the germline ends. Template switching added a universal primer site; cDNA carried unique molecular identifiers. TCRdb recomputed calls from the 5' RACE reads with MiXCR, one row per CDR3 protein. The table records under 500,000 distinct CDR3 sequences, 13% to 15% of them present only once. The data derive from a study of identical twins. This sample also belongs to another study, concerning yellow fever vaccine responses in identical twins.

The chain has TRBV12-3 or TRBV12-4 and TRBJ1-1; D not certain. The clonotype comes from a woman younger than 35 in good health. The sequenced sample consisted of CD4+ T cells sorted from blood. The CDR3 reads CASSFVNTEAFF. The CDR3 DNA sequence: TGTGCCAGCAGTTTTGTGAACACTGAAGCTTTCTTT.